This T cell receptor beta chain came from a study of OX40 agonist ivuxolimab in advanced cancers. There are 15 residues in the CDR3. Germline CDR1 reads SGHTA; CDR2 reads FQGNSA. The ends were cut back, 7 bases at V and 1 base at J, with 15 bases in the middle. Some clones are missing from TCRdb's copy, which holds only in-frame ones; the method was immunoSEQ multiplex PCR. This repertoire shows approximately 100,000 clones, about 87% found once; its top ten account for under 0.8%. The material sequenced was CD4+ or CD8+ T cells sorted from blood, taken in a trial of the OX40 agonist ivuxolimab. This receptor was identified in an adult with an advanced solid tumor such as melanoma, head and neck, liver or kidney cancer. The V gene is TRBV7-2, the J gene TRBJ2-3; a weak D match, TRBD2 (6 bases). CDR3 region: CASTPGGGGTDTQYF. DNA of the CDR3: TGTGCCAGCACCCCCGGGGGTGGGGGCACAGATACGCAGTATTTT.